Below are 26 T cell receptor beta chains sequenced from a single sample in a study of T cell responses to AZD1222 COVID-19 vaccine. Some clones are missing from TCRdb's copy, which holds only in-frame ones; the method was immunoSEQ multiplex PCR. The sample lists 160,000 or so clones, 90% to 95% occurring once. Sequences were derived from peripheral blood, sampled on day 0 of AZD1222 vaccination. These receptors were collected from an adult in good health.

The V gene is TRBV19, the J gene TRBJ1-1, with D tentatively TRBD1 (6 bases). This CDR3 is 15 amino acids long. Per germline, CDR1 LNHDA and CDR2 SQIVND (reference sequence). Between the trimmed V and J ends, which lost 1 base and 5 bases, there was a span of 14 bases. CDR3 region: CASSIGPQGQTEAFF. CDR3 nucleotide sequence: TGTGCCAGTAGTATAGGCCCACAGGGTCAAACTGAAGCTTTCTTT.

In DNA, the CDR3 is TGTGCCAGTAGTATTCCGGGGGGCGGAAACACTGAAGCTTTCTTT. Encoded protein: CASSIPGGGNTEAFF. V and J are TRBV19 and TRBJ1-1; D may be TRBD1 (6 bases). Trimming pared 3 bases from V and 2 bases from J, leaving 13 bases between. Germline V lookup: CDR1 LNHDA, CDR2 SQIVND (reference sequence). The CDR3 extends over 15 amino acids.

The rearrangement uses TRBV9 and TRBJ1-1, with 10 bases fitting TRBD1. The V and J ends lost 3 bases and 4 bases, in that order; junction bases with no gene match: 9. CDR1 and CDR2 from the germline V gene are SGDLS and YYNGEE. The CDR3 is made up of 16 amino acids. The CDR3 nucleotides are TGTGCCAGCAGCGCTCGCACCGGGGACAGGGGCACTGAAGCTTTCTTT. Encoded protein: CASSARTGDRGTEAFF.

This sequence joins TRBV6-1 and TRBJ2-3; 15 nucleotides align to TRBD2. The CDR3 sequence is 20 residues long. V gave up 2 bases and J gave up 3 bases; unmatched junction bases: 12. Germline values: CDR1 MNHNS, CDR2 SASEGT. CDR3 in DNA: TGTGCCAGCAGTGAAATAAGATGGACTAGCGGGGGGGCACGGACAGATACGCAGTATTTT. This codes for CASSEIRWTSGGARTDTQYF.

The count of this clone is one. This sequence joins TRBV19 and TRBJ2-5; D is unclear. Trimming shortened V by 4 bases and J by 5 bases, and 14 bases separated the two germline ends. The CDR3 length is 14 residues. Germline assignment: CDR1 LNHDA and CDR2 SQIVND (reference sequence). The CDR3 sequence is CASSKDPVSETQYF. The CDR3 region has the DNA TGTGCCAGTAGTAAGGACCCCGTGAGTGAGACCCAGTACTTC.

The gene calls are TRBV18 and TRBJ2-5; weak D call: TRBD1 (7 bases). The CDR3 sequence is 15 residues long. V lost 4 bases and J lost 2, with 14 bases in between. In germline, CDR1 is KGHSH, CDR2 LQKENI. This chain's CDR3 is CASSRGRDRQETQYF. Here the CDR3 DNA reads TGTGCCAGCTCACGGGGGCGGGACAGACAAGAGACCCAGTACTTC.

V is TRBV21-1 and J is TRBJ1-3. TRBV21-1 is a listed pseudogene. CDR3 length equals 15 residues. CDR3: CASSITARSGNTIYF. As DNA, the CDR3 is TGTGCCAGCAGCATAACGGCCCGCTCTGGAAACACCATATATTTT.

The J gene is TRBJ2-1, the V gene TRBV7-3, with 9 nucleotides matching TRBD2. With V trimmed by 5 bases and J by 7 bases, 9 bases remained unmatched. In germline, CDR1 is SGHTA, CDR2 FQGTGA. This CDR3 has 15 residues. The CDR3 region has the DNA TGTGCCAGCAGCCTTGGGGCTAGCGGGGTGAATGAGCAGTTCTTC. Translated, it gives CASSLGASGVNEQFF.

The chain carries TRBV7-2 and TRBJ2-1; no firm D call. This CDR3 is built from 16 residues. Germline lookup yields CDR1 SGHTA and CDR2 FQGNSA. V gave up 3 bases and J gave up 2 bases, with 14 bases separating them. The CDR3 DNA reads as TGTGCCAGCAGCTTCGCCTCAAATTACCCCTACAATGAGCAGTTCTTC. Amino acids: CASSFASNYPYNEQFF.

The chain couples TRBV19 to TRBJ1-2; a weak D match, TRBD1 (5 bases). This CDR3 comprises 13 residues. Per germline, CDR1 LNHDA and CDR2 SQIVND (reference sequence). The germline V and J ends were trimmed by 6 bases and 2 bases, with 10 bases remaining between them. DNA of the CDR3: TGTGCCAGTAGCGTTGAGGGGAACTATGGCTACACCTTC. Amino acid sequence: CASSVEGNYGYTF.

The chain employs TRBV11-3 and TRBJ2-1, with no clear D. With 1 base removed from V and 7 bases from J, the gap between germline ends came to 8 bases. This CDR3 region has 13 residues. CDR1 SGHNT and CDR2 YENEEA come from the germline V gene. In DNA, the CDR3 is TGTGCCAGCAGCTTAGCCATCGGTAATGAGCAGTTCTTC. Amino acid sequence: CASSLAIGNEQFF.

The V gene is TRBV25-1, the J gene TRBJ1-1, with a tentative D call TRBD1 (5 bases). The germline V gene has CDR1 MGHDK and CDR2 SYGVNS. The CDR3 consists of 12 residues. The ends were cut back, 5 bases at V and 11 bases at J, with 15 bases in the middle. The DNA of the CDR3 is TGTGCCAGCAGTTTTTTACAGGCAGAGGCTTTCTTT. Translating it yields CASSFLQAEAFF.

The gene calls are TRBV6-2 or TRBV6-3 and TRBJ1-1; the match to TRBD1 covers 7 bases. The CDR3 sequence is 16 residues long. Germline CDR1 is MNHEY and CDR2 is SVGEGT. V was clipped by 2 bases and J by 1 base; unmatched bases: 7. The CDR3 nucleotides read TGTGCCAGCAGTTACAGAACAGGGGCCGGGAACACTGAAGCTTTCTTT. Protein: CASSYRTGAGNTEAFF.

The chain couples TRBV10-1 to TRBJ2-7; 8 bases fit TRBD1. V lost 6 bases and J lost 6; bases outside the gene matches: 7. The germline gives CDR1 WNHNN, CDR2 SYGVQD (reference sequence). The CDR3 is 13 amino acids. CDR3 loop: CASSLSGGGEQYF. In nucleotides, the CDR3 is TGCGCCAGCAGCTTATCAGGGGGCGGCGAGCAGTACTTC.

This clone was detected ten times or more. The chain couples TRBV19 to TRBJ2-2; 8 bases are shared with TRBD2. Per the germline V gene, CDR1 is LNHDA and CDR2 is SQIVND (reference sequence). J lost 5 bases, V lost 4 bases, and 9 bases had no gene match. The CDR3 runs 16 residues. The DNA of the CDR3 is TGTGCCAGTAGTAGACCCCCGGGACTAGGGACCGGGGAGCTGTTTTTT. Protein product: CASSRPPGLGTGELFF.

In this sample, this clone turned up once. This chain joins TRBV5-4 and TRBJ1-3, with TRBD1 as a possible D gene (6 bases). V lost 4 bases and J lost 0, with 17 bases in between. The CDR3 covers 17 residues. The germline gives CDR1 SGHNT, CDR2 YYREEE (reference sequence). CDR3 residues: CASSSKTGSRSGNTIYF. Written as DNA, the CDR3 is TGTGCCAGCAGCAGCAAGACAGGCTCTCGCTCTGGAAACACCATATATTTT.

This clone was recorded once. The chain joins TRBV2 to TRBJ1-5, with D perhaps matching TRBD1 (5 bases). The germline V gene has CDR1 SNHLY and CDR2 FYNNEI. The CDR3 sequence is 13 residues long. Trimming cost V 2 bases and J 6 bases, with 8 bases left between them. In DNA, the CDR3 is TGTGCCAGCAGTGAACAGGGACTTCAGCCCCAGCATTTT. Amino acid sequence: CASSEQGLQPQHF. The whole variable domain, remainder taken from reference TRBV2 and TRBJ1-5, is EPEVTQTPSHQVTQMGQEVILRCVPISNHLYFYWYRQILGQKVEFLVSFYNNEISEKSEIFDDQFSVERPDGSNFTLKIRSTKLEDSAMYFCASSEQGLQPQHFGDGTRLSIL.

The chain employs TRBV5-1 and TRBJ2-7, with D perhaps TRBD1 or TRBD2 (6 bases each). Germline-derived CDR1 and CDR2 are SGHRS and YFSETQ. With 4 bases removed from V and 9 bases from J, the gap between germline ends came to 14 bases. The CDR3 spans 12 residues. The CDR3 bases are TGCGCCAGCAGCAGAGAGGGGGGAGTGCAGTACTTC. It encodes CASSREGGVQYF.

This chain links TRBV12-5 with TRBJ2-7; maybe TRBD2 (6 bases). V was shortened by 3 bases and J by 5 bases, with 8 bases between the two germline ends. Germline-derived CDR1 and CDR2 are LGHNT and FRNRAP. The CDR3 is made up of 12 amino acids. The CDR3 protein is CASGLLAHEQYF. In DNA form, the CDR3 reads TGTGCTAGTGGTTTACTAGCTCACGAGCAGTACTTC.

The chain is built from TRBV3-1 (or the pseudogene TRBV3-2) and TRBJ1-1; D is possibly TRBD1 (6 bases). Trimming left V 4 bases short and J 6 bases short, with 24 bases between. The CDR3 has 17 amino acids. From germline, CDR1 is LGHDT and CDR2 YNNKEL (reference sequence). CDR3 bases: TGTGCCAGCAGCCGCCCTACACAGGGTATGTTAGGTTCTGAAGCTTTCTTT. Translating it yields CASSRPTQGMLGSEAFF.

This clone appeared once. V gene TRBV4-1 combines with J gene TRBJ1-1; D is undetermined. Deletions cut 4 bases from V and 3 bases from J, with 12 bases between. Germline V gene sequence: CDR1 MGHRA, CDR2 YSYEKL. This CDR3 spans 14 amino acids. The CDR3 DNA reads as TGCGCCAGCAGCCGAGCAGGTTACTACACTGAAGCTTTCTTT. Encoded protein: CASSRAGYYTEAFF.

This chain links TRBV28 with TRBJ1-5; D unresolved. The CDR3 is 16 residues long. Trimming stripped 6 bases from V and 0 bases from J, with 15 bases between. CDR1 is MDHEN, CDR2 SYDVKM, per germline. The CDR3 DNA is TGTGCCAGCAGCCCTTCTATAGGGCATAGCAATCAGCCCCAGCATTTT. Protein product: CASSPSIGHSNQPQHF.

This clone was seen a single time. This chain links TRBV7-2 with TRBJ1-1; the D is unclear. The CDR3 sequence is 14 residues long. The germline V gene encodes CDR1 SGHTA and CDR2 FQGNSA. V shed 1 base and J shed 0 bases, with 6 bases lying between them. The CDR3 protein is CASSLGPLNTEAFF. DNA of the CDR3: TGTGCCAGCAGCTTAGGACCGCTGAACACTGAAGCTTTCTTT.

The rearrangement uses TRBV30 and TRBJ1-4; 7 bases map to TRBD1. V dropped 5 bases and J dropped 3; count of bases not matched to a gene: 9. Germline V gives CDR1 GTSNPN, CDR2 SVGIG (reference sequence). The CDR3 spans 15 residues. CDR3 residues: CAWERDRAANEKLFF. The CDR3 nucleotides read TGTGCCTGGGAACGCGACAGGGCGGCTAATGAAAAACTGTTTTTT.

This rearrangement joins TRBV28 to TRBJ1-3; D is unclear. There are 17 residues in the CDR3. V was pared by 6 bases and J by 1 base, with 19 bases between. CDR1 MDHEN and CDR2 SYDVKM come from the germline V gene. The CDR3 loop reads CASSPTITRFSGNTIYF. DNA for the CDR3: TGTGCCAGCAGCCCTACCATCACTAGGTTTTCTGGAAACACCATATATTTT.

This chain uses TRBV28 with TRBJ2-1, with 9 bases fitting TRBD1. CDR1 is MDHEN and CDR2 is SYDVKM in the germline V gene. This CDR3 spans 15 amino acids. The ends lost 7 bases at V and 4 bases at J; junction bases unmatched: 8. DNA for the CDR3: TGTGCCAGCAATAAGGGACAGGGATTTTACAATGAGCAGTTCTTC. Translating it yields CASNKGQGFYNEQFF.